Below, one T cell receptor (beta chain) is given with its context. Its specificity is unknown. Researchers ran the PCR with 60 Vbeta and 13 Jbeta primers. Using immunoSEQ multiplex PCR, the repertoire was profiled, and TCRdb retains in-frame clones only, with some absent. The top ten clones hold about 4.8% of a sample with over 90,000 clones, over 75% of them seen once. The data derive from a study of cytomegalovirus exposure and HLA in healthy donors. General study results and limits: In all likelihood, a cluster of highly shared sequence variants was a sequencing artifact.

Deletions cut 6 bases from V and 8 bases from J, with 16 bases between. Germline V CDR1 and CDR2: LNHDA, SQIVND (reference sequence). The CDR3 is 13 residues long. This receptor was taken from a man aged 40-55 years in good health and CMV-seropositive. The chain has TRBV19 and TRBJ1-2, with D possibly matching TRBD1 (5 bases). The sequencing input was PBMCs. This CDR3 is CASSRQGTYGYTF. CDR3 DNA: TGTGCCAGTAGCCGGCAGGGAACGTACGGCTACACCTTC.